This T cell receptor beta chain came from a study of cytomegalovirus exposure and HLA in healthy donors. Researchers ran the PCR with 60 Vbeta and 13 Jbeta primers. Only in-frame clones appear in the TCRdb table, and some are missing; sequencing was by immunoSEQ multiplex PCR. The sample yields about 140,000 clones, approximately 88% seen once. The germline V gene encodes CDR1 LNHDA and CDR2 SQIVND (reference sequence). Trimming removed 2 bases from V and 7 bases from J; junction bases left unmatched: 10. CDR3 size: 17 residues. V is TRBV19 and J is TRBJ2-2, with 10 bases identical to TRBD2. Sample: PBMCs. The origin of this receptor is a woman aged 40 to 55 in good health and CMV-seronegative. CDR3 bases: TGTGCCAGTAGTATACCCCTAGCGGGAGTCTTCCACGGGGAGCTGTTTTTT. It yields the protein CASSIPLAGVFHGELFF.